The text below deals with one T cell receptor (beta chain). Antigen unknown. The read ends 3 residues shy of where the CDR3 ends; the end is completed using the germline J gene. The data belong to a study of T cells in women clearing cervical HPV infection. Findings and limits, study-wide: TRBV6-7 relative abundance averaged approximately 0.11% in cases and 0.15% to 0.2% in controls. Timing of associations relative to infection is unclear; T-cell subsets were not isolated.

CDR1 SGHDN and CDR2 FVKESK come from the germline V gene. V shed 4 bases and J 11 bases; nucleotides not matched to a gene: 15. The CDR3 is made up of 17 amino acids. Sequencing was performed with immunoSEQ multiplex PCR; in TCRdb, only in-frame clones are kept and a portion is missing. The record lists roughly 15,000 clones, of which the ten most abundant hold about 10%. The V gene is TRBV14, the J gene TRBJ1-6; 9 nucleotides line up with TRBD1. The receptor's source is a woman between 18 and 70 years old with a cervical HPV16 infection that either progressed to CIN3+ or cleared (not recorded which). Sequencing was done on a sample of blood buffy coat. The DNA read from the CDR3 is TGTGCCAGCAGCCGTAGATCGGTCGGGACAGGGTCGACACCC. This gives the protein CASSRRSVGTGSTP. The entire CDR3 sequence reads CASSRRSVGTGSTPLHF.